The following is a T cell receptor (beta chain) sequence with its context. Its antigen is unknown. The V and J ends lost 6 bases and 3 bases, in that order; junction bases with no gene match: 1. CDR3 length: 12 residues. CDR1 and CDR2 (germline): MRHNA, SNTAGT. The data derive from a study of OX40 agonist ivuxolimab in advanced cancers. Findings and limits, study-wide: Compared with others, partial responders at 0.1-3.0 mg/kg displayed clonal expansion among the lowest.

Autoimmune disease history or systemic immunosuppression barred patients. Repertoires were generated with immunoSEQ multiplex PCR, while TCRdb's copy carries only in-frame clones and drops some. The data contain about 50,000 clones, approximately 89% of them singletons. The chain recombines TRBV6-4 with TRBJ2-7; the match to TRBD1 covers 8 bases. The clonotype comes from an adult with an advanced solid tumor such as melanoma, head and neck, liver or kidney cancer. Sequenced material: CD4+ or CD8+ T cells sorted from blood, taken in a trial of the OX40 agonist ivuxolimab. The CDR3 sequence is CASSGQGYEQYF. CDR3 DNA sequence: TGTGCCAGCAGCGGACAGGGCTACGAGCAGTACTTC.